Listed here is a single TCR beta chain. Methods used by the authors: How many nucleated cells were present was estimated from reference gene primer amplification. Sequenced by immunoSEQ multiplex PCR; TCRdb stores in-frame clones only, minus some. V and J calls and clone size are copied from that table; D and trimming were computed from the DNA. The top ten hold around 3.9% of the sample, which has 300,000 to 450,000 clones, roughly 90% seen once. This sample stems from a study of blood T cell repertoires in COVID-19. The overall study: Whether acute or convalescent, the COVID-19 samples came from the United States, Italy and Spain. Sample material is recorded as cDNA or gDNA derived from T cells, B-cell-depleted T cells, or PBMCs.

The ends lost 5 bases at V and 4 bases at J; junction bases unmatched: 11. There are 16 residues in the CDR3. Germline V CDR1 and CDR2: SGHTA, FQGTGA. Recruited during active infection, patients (from Seattle) were subsequently followed longitudinally. The sequencing input was peripheral blood. This receptor was taken from a woman aged 60-75 years with COVID-19, enrolled during active disease. V usage is TRBV7-3 and J usage is TRBJ1-1; 9 bases match TRBD1. The CDR3 here is CASSRHPTGGVTEAFF. CDR3 nucleotide sequence: TGTGCCAGCAGCCGACACCCCACAGGGGGCGTCACTGAAGCTTTCTTT. The full variable domain, with the rest looked up from reference TRBV7-3 and TRBJ1-1, is GAGVSQTPSNKVTEKGKYVELRCDPISGHTALYWYRQSLGQGPEFLIYFQGTGAADDSGLPNDRFFAVRPEGSVSTLKIQRTERGDSAVYLCASSRHPTGGVTEAFFGQGTRLTVV.